These 14 T cell receptor beta chains came from one sample sequenced in a study of T cell repertoires in cytomegalovirus infection. TCRdb processed the reads anew with MiXCR; each CDR3 protein has one entry. This table has approximately 150,000 distinct CDR3 sequences, approximately 5.9% appearing once. Sample: PBMCs. The origin of the receptors is a human donor in good health (CMV status not recorded). Some clones in this sample may be carry-over from other donors' samples.

This clonotype was seen at least ten times. The chain joins TRBV7-9 to TRBJ1-3, with TRBD1 matching 7 bases. The CDR3 extends over 16 amino acids. Germline assignment: CDR1 SEHNR and CDR2 FQNEAQ (reference sequence). The junction had 2 bases not matched to a gene; V was cut back by 0 bases and J by 0 bases. CDR3 sequence reads: CASSLAAGGSGNTIYF. The DNA for the CDR3 is TGTGCCAGCAGCTTAGCGGCAGGGGGCTCTGGAAACACCATATATTTT.

This clonotype was counted once. A much larger clone lies one base from this, so it may be a read error. This chain links TRBV6-2 or TRBV6-3 with TRBJ2-5; possible D gene TRBD1, 5 bases. In germline, CDR1 is MNHEY, CDR2 SVGEGT. This CDR3 spans 16 amino acids. The CDR3 DNA sequence: TGTACCAGCAGTTACTCGTTCAGGGTGGACCAAGAGACCCAGTACTTC. Translated, it gives CTSSYSFRVDQETQYF.

This clonotype was seen a handful of times. The genes are TRBV10-2 and TRBJ2-7; 10 bases map to TRBD2. The CDR3 sequence is 15 residues long. The V gene's germline CDR1 is WSHSY and CDR2 SAAADI. V shed 2 bases and J 7 bases; nucleotides not matched to a gene: 8. CDR3 nucleotide sequence: TGCGCCAGCAGTGAGGGAGCGGGGGGGCCATGGGAGCAGTACTTC. The encoded protein is CASSEGAGGPWEQYF.

This clonotype was counted at least ten times. This rearrangement joins TRBV7-2 to TRBJ1-1, with TRBD1 matching 10 bases. This CDR3 comprises 16 residues. J gave up 4 bases and V 5 bases, and 10 bases lay outside the gene matches. Germline V gene lookup returns CDR1 SGHTA and CDR2 FQGNSA. CDR3 coding DNA: TGTGCCAGCAGCCCTAGACAGGGGGCGAGAGGCACTGAAGCTTTCTTT. Translation gives CASSPRQGARGTEAFF.

This clonotype was counted only a few times. The rearrangement links TRBV28 to TRBJ2-7; D gene uncertain. Deletions cut 4 bases from V and 2 bases from J, with 9 bases between. The germline V gene encodes CDR1 MDHEN and CDR2 SYDVKM. The CDR3 loop spans 13 amino acids. The CDR3 nucleotides are TGTGCCAGCAGTTACAGCTTAACCTACGAGCAGTACTTC. It yields the protein CASSYSLTYEQYF.

This clonotype was counted many times. The V and J genes are TRBV7-8 and TRBJ2-6; D call uncertain. This CDR3 has 15 residues. The V end was cut by 5 bases, the J end by 2 bases, with 10 bases between. Germline CDR1 and CDR2: SGHVS and FQNEAQ. CDR3 bases: TGTGCCAGCAGCCCGCCCGCGGCTGGGGCCAACGTCCTGACTTTC. It codes for CASSPPAAGANVLTF.

This clonotype was counted many times. V usage is TRBV25-1 and J usage is TRBJ2-3; D not certain. Germline assignment: CDR1 MGHDK and CDR2 SYGVNS. V was clipped by 0 bases and J by 0 bases, with 7 bases between them. CDR3 length: 15 residues. Here the CDR3 DNA reads TGTGCCAGCAGTGAATATGGTGTTAGCACAGATACGCAGTATTTT. Translating it yields CASSEYGVSTDTQYF.

The CDR3 spells CSASPTGGLGVRQYF. CDR3 bases: TGCAGTGCTAGCCCTACGGGGGGGTTGGGGGTCAGGCAGTACTTC. The chain employs TRBV20-1 and TRBJ2-7; 8 nucleotides match TRBD2. Losses at the gene ends were 3 bases for V and 9 bases for J; bases not matched to a gene: 16. The CDR3 runs 15 residues. Germline V gives CDR1 DFQATT, CDR2 SNEGSKA (reference sequence).

The sample holds a few counts of this clonotype. The CDR3 spells CASSLGGWRDSPLHF. CDR3 in DNA: TGTGCCAGCAGCTTGGGGGGTTGGCGCGATTCACCCCTCCACTTT. The chain couples TRBV7-2 to TRBJ1-6; a weak D match, TRBD1 (5 bases). Deletions cut 3 bases from V and 8 bases from J, with 14 bases between. The CDR3 runs to 15 residues. Germline V lookup: CDR1 SGHTA, CDR2 FQGNSA.

This clonotype was detected many times. The chain carries TRBV20-1 and TRBJ2-7; the D call may be TRBD1 or TRBD2 (5 bases each). This CDR3 region has 14 residues. Germline V gene data show CDR1 as DFQATT and CDR2 as SNEGSKA (reference sequence). V was cut by 6 bases and J by 0 bases, with 15 bases left in between. Here the CDR3 reads CSATGTESSYEQYF. The CDR3 DNA is TGCAGTGCAACCGGGACGGAGAGCTCCTACGAGCAGTACTTC.

In its sample, this clonotype was seen a few times. The chain recombines TRBV20-1 with TRBJ2-7; 10 nucleotides align to TRBD2. The CDR3 is made up of 16 amino acids. Germline-derived CDR1 and CDR2 are DFQATT and SNEGSKA (reference sequence). With V trimmed by 1 base and J by 0 bases, 6 bases remained unmatched. The CDR3, as DNA: TGCAGTGCTAGAGGGGGGCCTAGCGGGGGCTCCTACGAGCAGTACTTC. This encodes CSARGGPSGGSYEQYF.

There are many counts of this clonotype. The chain is built from TRBV7-6 and TRBJ2-5, with D unresolved. Per the germline V gene, CDR1 is SGHVS and CDR2 is FNYEAQ. CDR3 length equals 14 residues. Trimming removed 1 base from V and 5 bases from J, with 11 bases in between. The CDR3 loop reads CASSLGPQGETQYF. CDR3 nucleotide sequence: TGTGCCAGCAGCTTAGGGCCGCAAGGGGAGACCCAGTACTTC.

In this sample, this clonotype turned up many times. CDR3 DNA sequence: TGCGCCAGCAGCCAAGAGGACAGGGCGCACGAAAAACTGTTTTTT. Its translation: CASSQEDRAHEKLFF. The rearrangement links TRBV4-3 to TRBJ1-4; the match to TRBD1 covers 8 bases. This CDR3 has 15 amino acids. With 0 bases clipped from V and 8 bases from J, the junction kept 5 bases outside the gene matches. Germline-derived CDR1 and CDR2 are LGHNA and YSLEER.

This chain uses TRBV12-3 or TRBV12-4 with TRBJ1-4; 10 bases map to TRBD1. There are 14 residues in the CDR3. Trimming at V came to 6 bases and at J to 5 bases, leaving 3 bases not matched to a gene. CDR3 sequence (DNA): TGTGCCAGCAGCACGGGACAGGGGAATGAAAAACTGTTTTTT. Protein sequence: CASSTGQGNEKLFF.